This TCR beta chain was documented in a study of PD-1 blockade in classical Hodgkin lymphoma (dated by TCRdb to about 2020). Context from the whole study: Nivolumab dosing was 3 mg/kg intravenously every 2 weeks, continuing until either disease progression or unacceptable toxicity. The study used TCR beta sequencing and CyTOF to define a peripheral blood immune signature of response to PD-1 blockade in classical Hodgkin lymphoma.

The Qiagen DNeasy kit was used to extract genomic DNA both from unsorted PBMCs and from the negatively selected CD4+ and CD8+ fractions. Using primers that anneal to V and J segments, immunoSEQ multiplex PCR amplified the TCR beta CDR3 regions. A synthetic immune receptor repertoire was used to minimize amplification bias, and any remaining bias was removed computationally after sequencing. From the authors' description of their analysis: Custom Python scripts were used to quantify repertoire diversity as the Shannon entropy index. Unsorted, CD4+ and CD8+ repertoires were examined separately, except in combined analyses, for which CD4+ and CD8+ sequences were merged in silico. Clonal expansion was defined as at least a 2-fold frequency increase after treatment relative to C1D1, with a pseudocount of 0.5 for undetected baseline clones. Singleton clones were defined as clones with 0 or 1 copy at C1D1, and non-singleton clones were defined as clones with 2 or more copies. Clones expanded in unsorted samples were labelled as CD4+, CD8+ or unknown by matching protein sequences in sorted samples from the same patient. Diversity changes from C1D1 to C4D1 were tested in paired samples using Wilcoxon tests. TCRdb carries this immuneACCESS record with in-frame sequences only. Its versions omit some clonotypes, under half of them owing to an unresolved V gene in the studies checked, with the rest unexplained. That table gives V, J and clone size, and the DNA gave D and trimming. The sample records 20,000 to 25,000 clones, about 65% of which are singletons. The ten largest clones add up to about a sixth of the sample.

The sample's time point label, in plain terms: cycle 1 day 1 (C1D1), immediately before nivolumab initiation. All trial patients had relapsed after autologous stem cell transplantation, with cohorts A, B and C differing in prior brentuximab vedotin exposure. The trial cohort comprised 60 or so patients with relapsed/refractory classical Hodgkin lymphoma whose best overall responses were complete response, partial response or progressive disease. Single-agent nivolumab was administered to trial patients in the multi-cohort phase II CheckMate 205 trial. An independent review committee assessed best overall response by applying the 2007 International Working Group response criteria. PBMCs from the trial were collected at three points: immediately before nivolumab initiation (C1D1), and during therapy at cycle 2 day 1 and cycle 4 day 1. Peripheral blood was collected in 8 mL Vacutainer Cell Preparation Tubes, from which PBMCs were isolated by centrifugation and then cryopreserved.

Here is what the overall study found, with its caveats: A significant rise by C4D1 was seen in CD4+ but not CD8+ TCR diversity (p=0.0027 vs p=0.16), with the rise being most apparent in complete responders (p=0.02). Diversity was lower in patients who began nivolumab less than 1 year after ASCT, so these patients were left out of later analyses to avoid confounding by immune reconstitution. Only a single clinical trial cohort was studied, and what caused the repertoire differences, possibly disease activity or prior therapy, remained undefined. Newly diagnosed patients were reported to have lower baseline TCR diversity than healthy donors, and relapsed/refractory patients were reported to have lower baseline TCR diversity still. Among trial patients, those achieving complete response had baseline diversity similar to that of newly diagnosed patients, while diversity was significantly lower in partial responders and progressors.

CDR1 and CDR2, looked up from the germline V gene, are LGHNA and YNFKEQ. The CDR3 runs 13 residues from the cysteine to the phenylalanine. Solely the CDR3 DNA is kept, with 39 bases framed from the first base. V is pared back by 6 bases and J by 1 base, with 10 bases lying between the germline termini. This clone was seen a few times. Its cognate antigen has yet to be identified. It has no much larger one-base neighbor in the sample; base qualities were not kept. The sequence came from a human donor with classical Hodgkin lymphoma. This specimen consisted of peripheral blood mononuclear cells (PBMCs), obtained at baseline. The chain employs TRBV4-2 and TRBJ2-7; no D segment can be confidently identified. The sequence in DNA is TGTGCCAGCAGTCGTGAATTGTCCTACGAGCAGTACTTC. It codes for CASSRELSYEQYF.